This T cell receptor (beta chain) stems from a study of response to subunit inactivated influenza vaccine. TCRdb called the RT-PCR reads again in MiXCR, with one record for every CDR3 protein. The data show about 780,000 distinct CDR3 sequences, about 18% seen once. About this clonotype itself: Its antigen is currently unknown.

The germline V and J ends were trimmed by 7 bases and 9 bases, with 19 bases remaining between them. The CDR3 loop spans 13 amino acids. Germline V gene data show CDR1 as SQVTM and CDR2 as ANQGSEA. Study conclusions and caveats: Authors suggested each seasonal flu vaccination may recruit only limited numbers of new T cells.

The V call is TRBV29-1, the J call TRBJ2-1, with D maybe TRBD2 (6 bases). The TCR comes from a man aged 50-60 years who received an inactivated influenza vaccine. The specimen was PBMCs from blood, collected 4 to 6 days after vaccination. The CDR3 protein is CSGGVSRVGEQFF. CDR3 sequence (DNA): TGCAGCGGGGGGGTCTCGAGGGTCGGTGAGCAGTTCTTC.